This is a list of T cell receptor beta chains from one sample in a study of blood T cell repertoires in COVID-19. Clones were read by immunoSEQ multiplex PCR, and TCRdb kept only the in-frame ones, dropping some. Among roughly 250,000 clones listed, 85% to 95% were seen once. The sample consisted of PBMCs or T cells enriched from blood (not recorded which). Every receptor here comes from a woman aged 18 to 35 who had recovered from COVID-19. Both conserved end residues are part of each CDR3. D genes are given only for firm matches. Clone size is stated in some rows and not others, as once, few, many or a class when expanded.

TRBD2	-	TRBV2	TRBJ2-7	TGTGCCTGCTCCGGGAGGGCTATTAGCGAGCAGTACTTC	CACSGRAISEQYF
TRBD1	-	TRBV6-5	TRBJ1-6	TGTGCCAGCAGTTATACCGGGACAGGACTTTTGTCACCCCTCCACTTT	CASSYTGTGLLSPLHF
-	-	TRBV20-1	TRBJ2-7	TGCAGTGCTCTAGACGAGCAGTACTTC	CSALDEQYF
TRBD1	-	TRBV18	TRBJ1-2	TGTGCCAGCTCACCCGGACAGGGGGCTATTAGCTACACCTTC	CASSPGQGAISYTF
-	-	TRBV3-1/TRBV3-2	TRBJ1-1	TGTGCCAGCAGCCAAGGCGCAGGGCGAAGGGCTTTCTTT	CASSQGAGRRAFF
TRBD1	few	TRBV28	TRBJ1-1	TGTGCCAGCTCATCAGGGGGCGGAGGCAGGGAGGCTGAAGCTTTCTTT	CASSSGGGGREAEAFF
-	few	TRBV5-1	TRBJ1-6	TGCGCCAGCAGCTTTAGCGGAGGGGATCCTTCTGGTTCACCCCTCCACTTT	CASSFSGGDPSGSPLHF
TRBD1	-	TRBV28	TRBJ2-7	TGTGCCAGCACTCGTCAGGGACAGGCGCGCGAGCAGTACTTC	CASTRQGQAREQYF
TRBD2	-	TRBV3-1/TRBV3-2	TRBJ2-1	TGTGCCAGCAGCCAAGATCTAGCGGGAGGACACTACAATGAGCAGTTCTTC	CASSQDLAGGHYNEQFF
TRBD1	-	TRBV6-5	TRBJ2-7	TGTGCCAGCACCGAGGGGGCGGAAGAGCAGTACTTC	CASTEGAEEQYF
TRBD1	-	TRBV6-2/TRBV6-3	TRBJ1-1	TGTGCCAGCAGTCCCGACAGGGGGGGCACTGAAGCTTTCTTT	CASSPDRGGTEAFF
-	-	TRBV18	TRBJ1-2	TGTGCCAGCTCTCGACAACGGTACTATGGCTACACCTTC	CASSRQRYYGYTF
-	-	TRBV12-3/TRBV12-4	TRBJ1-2	TGTGCCAGCAGTGGGGGGTATGGCTACACCTTC	CASSGGYGYTF
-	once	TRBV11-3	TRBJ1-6	TGTGCCAGCAGCTTAGTGTCAGGGACCCTCCACTTT	CASSLVSGTLHF
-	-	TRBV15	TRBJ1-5	TGTGCCACCTCTTCAGATCCGGTCGTGAGCGGGAATCAGCCCCAGCATTTT	CATSSDPVVSGNQPQHF
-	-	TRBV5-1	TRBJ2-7	TGCGCCAGCAGCTTGGCCGCGACAGTACCCTACGAGCAGTACTTC	CASSLAATVPYEQYF
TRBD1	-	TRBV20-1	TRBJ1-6	TGCAGTGCTAGTCAGGGGGTAAATTCACCCCTCCACTTT	CSASQGVNSPLHF
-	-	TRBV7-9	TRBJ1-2	TGTACCAGCAGCTTAGAGGCGGGCACCTCCTACACCTTC	CTSSLEAGTSYTF
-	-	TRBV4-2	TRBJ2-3	TGTGCCAGCAGCCGCGGGCCGAGCGATACGCAGTATTTT	CASSRGPSDTQYF
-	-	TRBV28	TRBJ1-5	TGTGCCAGCAGTTTCCCATCAGGGCGCAATCAGCCCCAGCATTTT	CASSFPSGRNQPQHF
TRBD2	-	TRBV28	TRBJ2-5	TGTGCCAGCAGCCCAACCCCGGGACTAGCGGGAGGGTCTGAGACCCAGTACTTC	CASSPTPGLAGGSETQYF
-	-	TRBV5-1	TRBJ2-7	TGCGCCAGCAGCTTAAGCGGACCGTCCTACGAGCAGTACTTC	CASSLSGPSYEQYF
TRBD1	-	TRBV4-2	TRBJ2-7	TGTGCCAGCAGCCAAGATTGTCCGGGACAGGGGCACTACGAGCAGTACTTC	CASSQDCPGQGHYEQYF
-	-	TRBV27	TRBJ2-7	TGTGCCAGCAGTTTTGGAGACGGAACCTACGAGCAGTACTTC	CASSFGDGTYEQYF
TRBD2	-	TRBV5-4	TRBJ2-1	TGTGCCAGCAGGCGGCTAGCGGGGCCACCAGCAGAATTCTTC	CASRRLAGPPAEFF
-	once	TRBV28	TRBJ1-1	TGTGCCAGCAGTTTATCAGGGGTCACTGAAGCTTTCTTT	CASSLSGVTEAFF
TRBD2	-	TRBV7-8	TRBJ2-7	TGTGCCAGCAGCTCAGGGACTAGCGGGTTCTACGAGCAGTACTTC	CASSSGTSGFYEQYF
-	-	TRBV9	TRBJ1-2	TGTGCCAGCAGCGTAGGAGCGGGATTAAGCTACACCTTC	CASSVGAGLSYTF
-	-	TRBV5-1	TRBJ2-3	TGCGCCAGCAGCTTGGCACTTGACACAGATACGCAGTATTTT	CASSLALDTDTQYF
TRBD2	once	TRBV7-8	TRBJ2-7	TGTGCCAGCAGCTTCATTTCGGGGACTAGCGGCTACGAGCAGTACTTC	CASSFISGTSGYEQYF
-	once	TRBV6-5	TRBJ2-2	TGTGCCAGCATTGCCGCCCCGGTCGATTACGGGGAGCTGTTTTTT	CASIAAPVDYGELFF
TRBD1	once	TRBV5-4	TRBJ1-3	TGTGCCAGCAGTCGACAGGGTACTTCCGGAAACACCATATATTTT	CASSRQGTSGNTIYF
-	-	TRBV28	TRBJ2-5	TGTGCCAGCACTTTGGCGGGAGAGACCCAGTACTTC	CASTLAGETQYF
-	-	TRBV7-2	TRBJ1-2	TGTGCCAGCAGCCTGGGGCAAAATGGCTACACCTTC	CASSLGQNGYTF
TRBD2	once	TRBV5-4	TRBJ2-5	TGTGCCAGCAGCCAGGGACTAGCGGGGGAGTCGGAGACCCAGTACTTC	CASSQGLAGESETQYF
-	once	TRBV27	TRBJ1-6	TGTGCCAGCAGGGTGGGACTCGCTTCACCCCTCCACTTT	CASRVGLASPLHF
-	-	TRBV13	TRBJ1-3	TGTGCCAGCAGCTCACAGGCCTCTGGAAACACCATATATTTT	CASSSQASGNTIYF
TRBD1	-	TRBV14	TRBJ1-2	TGTGCCAGCAGCCGGTACCCCGGGACAGGGGATGGCTACACCTTC	CASSRYPGTGDGYTF
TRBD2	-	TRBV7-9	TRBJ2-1	TGTGCCAGCAGCCCAGGACCGTATTCTAGCGGGAGCTATAATGAGCAGTTCTTC	CASSPGPYSSGSYNEQFF
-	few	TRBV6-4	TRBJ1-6	TGTGCCAGCAGTGACGGGCCCTCCTATAATTCACCCCTCCACTTT	CASSDGPSYNSPLHF
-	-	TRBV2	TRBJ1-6	TGTGCCAGCATCCAGAACTCCTATAATTCACCCCTCCACTTT	CASIQNSYNSPLHF
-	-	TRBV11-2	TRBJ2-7	TGTGCCAGCAGCTTAGATAACGGGGGCGAGCAGTACTTC	CASSLDNGGEQYF
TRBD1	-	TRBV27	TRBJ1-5	TGTGCCAGCACTACCCGCGGACAGGGGGTTAGCAATCAGCCCCAGCATTTT	CASTTRGQGVSNQPQHF